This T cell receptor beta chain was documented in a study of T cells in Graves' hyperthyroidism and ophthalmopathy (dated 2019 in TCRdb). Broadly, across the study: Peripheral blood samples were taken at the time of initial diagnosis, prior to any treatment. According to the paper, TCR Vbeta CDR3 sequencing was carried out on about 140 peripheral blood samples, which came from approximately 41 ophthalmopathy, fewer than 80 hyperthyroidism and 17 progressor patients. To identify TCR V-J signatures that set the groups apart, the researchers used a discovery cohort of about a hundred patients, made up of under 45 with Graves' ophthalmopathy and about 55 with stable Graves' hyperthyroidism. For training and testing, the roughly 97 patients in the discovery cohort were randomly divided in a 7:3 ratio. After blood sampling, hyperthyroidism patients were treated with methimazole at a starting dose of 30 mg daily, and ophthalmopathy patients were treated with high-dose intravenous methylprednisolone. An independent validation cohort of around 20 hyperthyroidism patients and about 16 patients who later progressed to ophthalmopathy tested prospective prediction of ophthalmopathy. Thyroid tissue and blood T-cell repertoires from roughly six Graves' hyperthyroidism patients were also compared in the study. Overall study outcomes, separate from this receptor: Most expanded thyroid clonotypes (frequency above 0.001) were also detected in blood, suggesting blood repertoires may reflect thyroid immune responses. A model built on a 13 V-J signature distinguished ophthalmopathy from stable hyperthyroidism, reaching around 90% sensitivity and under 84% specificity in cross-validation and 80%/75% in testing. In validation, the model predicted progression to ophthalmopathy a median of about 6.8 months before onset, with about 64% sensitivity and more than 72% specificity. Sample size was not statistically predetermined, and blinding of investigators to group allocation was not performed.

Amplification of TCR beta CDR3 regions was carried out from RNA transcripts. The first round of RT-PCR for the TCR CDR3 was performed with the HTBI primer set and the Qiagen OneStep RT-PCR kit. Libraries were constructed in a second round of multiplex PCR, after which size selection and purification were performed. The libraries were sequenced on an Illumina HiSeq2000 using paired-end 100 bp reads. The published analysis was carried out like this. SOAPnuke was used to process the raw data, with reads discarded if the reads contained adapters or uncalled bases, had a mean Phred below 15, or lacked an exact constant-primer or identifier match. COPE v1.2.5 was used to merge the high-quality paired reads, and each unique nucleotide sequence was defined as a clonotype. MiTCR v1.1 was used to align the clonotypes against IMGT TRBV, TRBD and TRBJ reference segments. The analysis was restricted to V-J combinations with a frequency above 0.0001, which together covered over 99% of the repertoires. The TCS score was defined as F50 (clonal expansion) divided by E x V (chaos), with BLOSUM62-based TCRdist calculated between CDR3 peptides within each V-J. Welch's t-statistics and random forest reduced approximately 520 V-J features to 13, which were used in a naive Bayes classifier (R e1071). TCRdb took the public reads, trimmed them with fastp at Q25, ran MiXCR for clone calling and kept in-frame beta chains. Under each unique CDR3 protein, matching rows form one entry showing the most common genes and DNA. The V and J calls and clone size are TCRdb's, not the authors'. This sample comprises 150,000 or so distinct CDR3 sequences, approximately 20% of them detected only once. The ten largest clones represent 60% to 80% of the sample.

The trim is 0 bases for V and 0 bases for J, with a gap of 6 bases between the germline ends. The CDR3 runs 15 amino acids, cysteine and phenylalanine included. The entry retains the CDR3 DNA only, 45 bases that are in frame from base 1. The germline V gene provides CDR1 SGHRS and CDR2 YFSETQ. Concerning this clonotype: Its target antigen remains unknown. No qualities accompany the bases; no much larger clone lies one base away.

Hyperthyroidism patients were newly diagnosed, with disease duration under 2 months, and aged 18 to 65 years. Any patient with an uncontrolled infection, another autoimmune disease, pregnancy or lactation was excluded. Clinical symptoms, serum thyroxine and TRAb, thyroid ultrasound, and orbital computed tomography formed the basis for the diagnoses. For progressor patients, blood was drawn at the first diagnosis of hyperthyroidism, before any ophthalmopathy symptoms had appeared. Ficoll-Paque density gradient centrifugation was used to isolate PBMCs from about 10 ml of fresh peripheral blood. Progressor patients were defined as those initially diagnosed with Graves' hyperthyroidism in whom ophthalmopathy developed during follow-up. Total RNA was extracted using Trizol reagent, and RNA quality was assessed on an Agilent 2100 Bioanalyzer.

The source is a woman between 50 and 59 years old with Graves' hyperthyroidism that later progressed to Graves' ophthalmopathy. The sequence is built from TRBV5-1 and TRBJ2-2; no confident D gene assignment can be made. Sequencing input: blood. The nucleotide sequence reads TGCGCCAGCAGCTTGGCCGATCCGAACACCGGGGAGCTGTTTTTT. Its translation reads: CASSLADPNTGELFF.